This T cell receptor beta chain was retrieved from a study of blood T cells in healthy people across ages. A second PCR, run for about 7 to 11 cycles, used a sample-barcoded 5' primer plus a J-beta primer mix. The template-switch adaptor was a 5' adaptor with 12 random nucleotides. It tagged each cDNA molecule. One entry per CDR3 protein, called by TCRdb with MiXCR from the 5' RACE reads. This sample has 750,000 to 950,000 distinct CDR3 sequences, with about 55% found just once. Comments on this clonotype: Its target is unknown. This may arise from a read error, as a much more abundant clone is one base away.

Study results and limitations: Diversity was higher, and naive CD4+ cells more numerous, in long-lived donors than in aged donors.

The CDR3 consists of 18 residues. Germline CDR1 and CDR2: MNHNS and SASEGT. V dropped 2 bases and J dropped 3; count of bases not matched to a gene: 10. The specimen sequenced was blood. The chain combines TRBV6-1 with TRBJ2-1; 10 bases map to TRBD2. The sequence was collected from a man aged 80 or over in good health. CDR3 sequence (DNA): TGTGCCAGCAGTGAACTCACAGCGACTAGCGGGCTCTACAATGAGCAGTTCTTC. Translation: CASSELTATSGLYNEQFF.